These T cell receptor beta chains were read from a single sample in a study of blood T cells in healthy people across ages. TCRdb ran MiXCR on the 5' RACE reads and lists one entry per CDR3 protein. The sample yields over 500,000 distinct CDR3 sequences, about a quarter seen once. The same sample was also studied in work on T cells of mothers and their children.

Sequenced input: blood. The receptor set was obtained from a boy between 2 and 10 years old in good health. The CDR3 runs from the conserved cysteine through the conserved F or W.

cdr3_aa	j_call	v_call
CASRREYNEQFF	TRBJ2-1	TRBV12-3/TRBV12-4
CASSYVTSGQQETQYF	TRBJ2-5	TRBV6-5
CASSPSAKDTGELFF	TRBJ2-2	TRBV12-3/TRBV12-4
CASNLLGKETQYF	TRBJ2-5	TRBV7-9
CASSFFGEEETQYF	TRBJ2-5	TRBV7-2
CASSYSPLNTGELFF	TRBJ2-2	TRBV6-5
CASSVRQGSNQPQHF	TRBJ1-5	TRBV27
CASSLAARRDTEAFF	TRBJ1-1	TRBV7-8
CSAPAASPSYNEQFF	TRBJ2-1	TRBV20-1
CASSPLARETQYF	TRBJ2-5	TRBV19
CASSQDSAGWETQYF	TRBJ2-5	TRBV4-2
CASSMGGGPSNEQFF	TRBJ2-1	TRBV6-4
CASSLFPGTGFHGYTF	TRBJ1-2	TRBV11-2
CASRQRREQDTQYF	TRBJ2-3	TRBV18
CSARSGTPGETQYF	TRBJ2-5	TRBV20-1
CASIRGTDTQYF	TRBJ2-3	TRBV7-9
CSVPTSGRYNEQFF	TRBJ2-1	TRBV29-1
CASSLEGTYSYNEQFF	TRBJ2-1	TRBV7-9
CASSLEAGWEELFF	TRBJ2-2	TRBV5-1
CASSYRRGAYEQYF	TRBJ2-7	TRBV6-5
CASSSGPGTGRETQYF	TRBJ2-5	TRBV12-3/TRBV12-4
CAIRAGNEETQYF	TRBJ2-5	TRBV10-3
CASSLRSPRAGLKQNIQYF	TRBJ2-4	TRBV7-2
CSAPSTGWNEQFF	TRBJ2-1	TRBV20-1
CASSVAPGQGYGYTF	TRBJ1-2	TRBV9
CASSVGATEAFF	TRBJ1-1	TRBV9
CATSDPGLAAGEQFF	TRBJ2-1	TRBV24-1
CASSLERTDTQYF	TRBJ2-3	TRBV12-3/TRBV12-4
CASSLDGSSGNTIYF	TRBJ1-3	TRBV7-8
CASRRGANTGELFF	TRBJ2-2	TRBV5-4
CASSQTGELFF	TRBJ2-2	TRBV3-1
CSARPDVRNIQYF	TRBJ2-4	TRBV20-1
CASSLVDRGATQYF	TRBJ2-5	TRBV7-9
CSAVTSGVLQETQYF	TRBJ2-5	TRBV20-1
CASSSGVKSYNEQFF	TRBJ2-1	TRBV6-2/TRBV6-3
CASSRDPRGNTIYF	TRBJ1-3	TRBV7-9
CASSGMDRPQHF	TRBJ1-5	TRBV28
CASSLGLSSSYEQYF	TRBJ2-7	TRBV7-6
CASGLGTANEKLFF	TRBJ1-4	TRBV12-5
CSVETSGGIEQYF	TRBJ2-7	TRBV29-1
CASSFHRGLEETQYF	TRBJ2-5	TRBV12-3/TRBV12-4
CASSPKNTGEGLFF	TRBJ1-4	TRBV7-9
CASRYRRAGYGYTF	TRBJ1-2	TRBV6-2/TRBV6-3
CASSLEGRRFSNQPQHF	TRBJ1-5	TRBV7-8
CASSVDKWDLSINEQFF	TRBJ2-1	TRBV9
CSAWTTQNIQYF	TRBJ2-4	TRBV20-1
CSARDPGTGGNEQFF	-	TRBV20-1
CASSYRPGRHEAFF	TRBJ1-1	TRBV6-2/TRBV6-3
CASSYGQGTQYF	TRBJ2-5	TRBV12-3/TRBV12-4
CAWSVRRGETQYF	TRBJ2-5	TRBV30
CASSQDHGMSRGVTGELFF	TRBJ2-2	TRBV4-3